The 31 T cell receptor beta chains below come from one sample, sequenced in a study of blood T cells in healthy people across ages. With a J-beta primer mix and a sample-barcoded 5' primer, a second PCR ran about 7 to 11 cycles. TCRdb used MiXCR to reprocess the 5' RACE reads, holding one entry per CDR3 protein. The sample comprises 700,000 to 1,000,000 distinct CDR3 sequences, under 45% of which are singletons, and about 19% rests with the top ten. The material sequenced was blood. Receptors originate from a man between 60 and 75 years old in good health.

V and J are TRBV5-1 and TRBJ1-4; D uncertain. V lost 4 bases to trimming and J lost 6 bases, with 13 bases between them. Germline loops: CDR1 SGHRS, CDR2 YFSETQ. The CDR3 totals 14 residues. Written as DNA, the CDR3 is TGCGCCAGCAGCCCTGGACTTACCCATGAAAAACTGTTTTTT. Translating gives CASSPGLTHEKLFF.

This clonotype occurred a few times. The rearrangement uses TRBV25-1 and TRBJ1-1; no clear D. There are 12 residues in the CDR3. Per germline, CDR1 MGHDK and CDR2 SYGVNS. V lost 1 base to trimming and J lost 5 bases, with 5 bases between them. The CDR3 is CASSELGTEAFF. DNA for the CDR3: TGTGCCAGCAGTGAATTGGGAACTGAAGCTTTCTTT.

The sample holds a few counts of this clonotype. The V call is TRBV27, the J call TRBJ2-7; TRBD2 matches at 8 bases. This CDR3 comprises 15 residues. Germline CDR1 reads MNHEY; CDR2 reads SMNVEV (reference sequence). Trimming at V came to 2 bases and at J to 7 bases, leaving 10 bases not matched to a gene. In DNA form, the CDR3 reads TGTGCCAGCAGTTTAGAAGGCGGGGGGTCGGGAGAGCAGTACTTC. Protein sequence: CASSLEGGGSGEQYF.

This clonotype was observed a handful of times. CDR3 DNA sequence: TGTGCCACCAGCGAATCGGGGGATGAGCAGTTCTTC. Translation: CATSESGDEQFF. This chain uses TRBV24-1 with TRBJ2-1, with D tentatively TRBD2 (6 bases). Trimming shortened V by 7 bases and J by 8 bases, and 11 bases separated the two germline ends. The CDR3 sequence is 12 residues long. CDR1 and CDR2 (germline): KGHDR, SFDVKD.

This chain joins TRBV6-6 and TRBJ2-7; TRBD2 matches 7 bases. The CDR3 loop spans 14 amino acids. CDR1 and CDR2 from the germline V gene are MNHNY and SVGAGI (reference sequence). With 7 bases clipped from V and 0 bases from J, the junction kept 6 bases outside the gene matches. Here the CDR3 DNA reads TGTGCCAGCAAACCTGGCGGGAGCTCCTACGAGCAGTACTTC. Translated: CASKPGGSSYEQYF.

A few counts support this clonotype. V is TRBV29-1 and J is TRBJ2-6, with unresolved D. The CDR3 has 13 residues. Germline V gives CDR1 SQVTM, CDR2 ANQGSEA. V was clipped by 6 bases and J by 4 bases, with 10 bases between them. CDR3 sequence (DNA): TGCAGCGTCCTCGCCTTGGGGGCCAACGTCCTGACTTTC. Amino acids: CSVLALGANVLTF. Drawing the rest from reference TRBV29-1 and TRBJ2-6, the complete variable domain is SAVISQKPSRDICQRGTSLTIQCQVDSQVTMMFWYRQQPGQSLTLIATANQGSEATYESGFVIDKFPISRPNLTFSTLTVSNMSPEDSSIYLCSVLALGANVLTFGAGSRLTVL.

This clonotype appeared many times. This rearrangement joins TRBV13 to TRBJ2-5, with D maybe TRBD1 (6 bases). Germline assignment: CDR1 PRHDT and CDR2 FYEKMQ (reference sequence). Trimming cost V 4 bases and J 5 bases, with 14 bases left between them. The CDR3 has 14 residues. The CDR3 reads CASSSRRTGETQYF. CDR3 nucleotide sequence: TGTGCCAGCAGCTCCCGACGTACAGGGGAGACCCAGTACTTC.

This clonotype was detected a few times. The rearrangement joins TRBV9 to TRBJ2-1; either TRBD1 or TRBD2 may supply D (5 bases each). V lost 4 bases and J 4 bases, leaving 9 bases between the germline ends. The CDR3 totals 13 residues. Germline V lookup: CDR1 SGDLS, CDR2 YYNGEE. The CDR3 here is CASSNGAYNEQFF. The CDR3 nucleotides read TGTGCCAGCAGCAACGGGGCTTACAATGAGCAGTTCTTC. The whole variable domain, filled in from reference TRBV9 and TRBJ2-1, reads DSGVTQTPKHLITATGQRVTLRCSPRSGDLSVYWYQQSLDQGLQFLIQYYNGEERAKGNILERFSAQQFPDLHSELNLSSLELGDSALYFCASSNGAYNEQFFGPGTRLTVL.

V usage is TRBV6-1 and J usage is TRBJ1-6; tentative D call: TRBD1 (5 bases). The length of the CDR3 is 14 residues. Germline CDR1 MNHNS, CDR2 SASEGT. Trimming removed 1 base at V and 8 bases at J, with 9 bases between. In nucleotides, the CDR3 is TGTGCCAGCAGTGAAGAGGGGAGGTATTCACCCCTCCACTTT. Translating it yields CASSEEGRYSPLHF.

The chain recombines TRBV14 with TRBJ2-3, with D unclear. Germline V gene data show CDR1 as SGHDN and CDR2 as FVKESK. Trimming shortened V by 5 bases and J by 3 bases, and 18 bases separated the two germline ends. This CDR3 region has 16 residues. The CDR3 coding sequence is TGTGCCAGCAGCTCACCCGGTGGTTTCAGGACAGATACGCAGTATTTT. This encodes CASSSPGGFRTDTQYF.

V usage is TRBV9 and J usage is TRBJ2-1, with 9 bases lining up with TRBD1. Losses at the gene ends were 0 bases for V and 8 bases for J; bases not matched to a gene: 3. CDR3 length equals 14 residues. CDR1 is SGDLS and CDR2 is YYNGEE in the germline V gene. In DNA form, the CDR3 reads TGTGCCAGCAGCGTAGAACAGGGGGCATATGAGCAGTTCTTC. Its translation is CASSVEQGAYEQFF.

The V call is TRBV9, the J call TRBJ1-2, with D uncertain. Germline CDR1 is SGDLS and CDR2 is YYNGEE. CDR3 length equals 13 residues. Trimming left V 2 bases short and J 5 bases short, with 10 bases between. This chain's CDR3 is CASSVAERYGYTF. DNA for the CDR3: TGTGCCAGCAGCGTGGCAGAGAGGTATGGCTACACCTTC.

The J gene is TRBJ2-7, the V gene TRBV10-1; no clear D. The germline V gene encodes CDR1 WNHNN and CDR2 SYGVQD (reference sequence). This CDR3 spans 14 amino acids. V was shortened by 4 bases and J by 2 bases, with 12 bases between the two germline ends. The DNA for the CDR3 is TGCGCCAGCAGTGGAAAAGTAGCCCCCTACGAGCAGTACTTC. Amino acid sequence: CASSGKVAPYEQYF.

This clonotype occurred a few times. V is TRBV5-1 and J is TRBJ2-1, with 13 nucleotides matching TRBD2. This CDR3 has 17 residues. J gave up 3 bases and V 4 bases, and 7 bases lay outside the gene matches. Germline assignment: CDR1 SGHRS and CDR2 YFSETQ. Here the CDR3 reads CASSLGLAGRFYNEQFF. Here the CDR3 DNA reads TGCGCCAGCAGCCTGGGACTAGCGGGGAGATTCTACAATGAGCAGTTCTTC.

This clonotype has more than one count but fewer than ten. The rearrangement joins TRBV20-1 to TRBJ1-2; D not resolved. Trimming removed 4 bases from V and 5 bases from J, with 11 bases in between. CDR1 is DFQATT, CDR2 SNEGSKA, per germline (reference sequence). The length of the CDR3 is 12 residues. As DNA, the CDR3 is TGCAGTGCTACGAACCTGGGATATGGCTACACCTTC. It specifies CSATNLGYGYTF.

V gene TRBV6-1 combines with J gene TRBJ2-2, with TRBD1 matching over 7 bases. This CDR3 has 17 residues. Germline CDR1 is MNHNS and CDR2 is SASEGT. The J segment lost 5 bases and the V segment lost 7 bases, leaving 16 bases of the junction unmatched. The CDR3 sequence is CASIERGQWLRTGELFF. The CDR3 nucleotides are TGTGCCAGCATCGAAAGGGGACAGTGGTTGAGAACCGGGGAGCTGTTTTTT.

DNA of the CDR3: TGTGCCAGCAGCAGCCCTCTCACTAGCACAGATACGCAGTATTTT. Translating it yields CASSSPLTSTDTQYF. The chain couples TRBV12-3 or TRBV12-4 to TRBJ2-3; D unresolved. The V end was cut by 6 bases, the J end by 0 bases, with 13 bases between. CDR3 length: 15 residues.

There are a few counts of this clonotype. The chain uses TRBV7-2 and TRBJ2-7; D possibly matches TRBD1 or TRBD2 (5 bases each). The CDR3 extends over 14 amino acids. Germline CDR1 and CDR2: SGHTA and FQGNSA. Trimming pared 5 bases from V and 0 bases from J, leaving 11 bases between. The CDR3 loop is CASSPLGVSYEQYF. CDR3 DNA: TGTGCCAGCAGCCCCCTGGGGGTCTCCTACGAGCAGTACTTC.

This clonotype was seen repeatedly, ten times or more. This chain uses TRBV7-9 with TRBJ2-3; 9 bases match TRBD2. This CDR3 comprises 15 residues. The germline CDR1 and CDR2 sequences are SEHNR and FQNEAQ (reference sequence). V was clipped by 3 bases and J by 4 bases; unmatched bases: 5. The CDR3 reads CASSFGLAGSDTQYF. The DNA of the CDR3 is TGTGCCAGCAGCTTCGGGCTAGCGGGATCAGATACGCAGTATTTT.

V gene TRBV29-1 combines with J gene TRBJ1-1; D is ambiguous. The V gene's germline CDR1 is SQVTM and CDR2 ANQGSEA. CDR3 length equals 11 residues. The V end lost 8 bases, the J end lost 7 bases, and 14 bases lay between the germline ends. CDR3 nucleotide sequence: TGCAGCCCAAGGACGGATAATGAAGCTTTCTTT. Amino acid sequence: CSPRTDNEAFF.

The chain is built from TRBV4-1 and TRBJ1-4, with 7 bases aligning to TRBD1. Germline CDR1 and CDR2: MGHRA and YSYEKL. The CDR3 covers 16 residues. The V and J ends lost 4 bases and 2 bases, in that order; junction bases with no gene match: 7. The CDR3 nucleotides are TGCGCCAGCAGCCCGCGACAGGGTAGGACTAATGAAAAACTGTTTTTT. This encodes CASSPRQGRTNEKLFF.

The table lists this clonotype with a few counts. The chain uses TRBV7-9 and TRBJ2-1; D is perhaps TRBD1 or TRBD2 (5 bases each). The CDR3 length is 14 residues. V lost 6 bases, J lost 5 bases, and 14 bases lay in between. The germline CDR1 and CDR2 sequences are SEHNR and FQNEAQ (reference sequence). In DNA form, the CDR3 reads TGTGCCAGCAGTCTCGGAAGAGGGGACAATGAGCAGTTCTTC. Encoded protein: CASSLGRGDNEQFF.

The chain links TRBV6-5 to TRBJ2-7; D is possibly TRBD1 or TRBD2 (5 bases each). The V end lost 5 bases, the J end lost 3 bases, and 17 bases lay between the germline ends. In germline, CDR1 is MNHEY, CDR2 SVGAGI. This CDR3 is 15 amino acids long. CDR3 DNA sequence: TGTGCCAGCAGTGGGTCCGGGACCTACCACTACGAGCAGTACTTC. Translated, it gives CASSGSGTYHYEQYF.

The gene calls are TRBV27 and TRBJ1-2; a weak D match, TRBD1 (6 bases). The length of the CDR3 is 14 residues. With 6 bases removed from V and 2 bases from J, the gap between germline ends came to 13 bases. Germline values: CDR1 MNHEY, CDR2 SMNVEV (reference sequence). CDR3: CASSPRGGNYGYTF. The CDR3 DNA reads TGTGCCAGCAGCCCACGGGGGGGCAACTATGGCTACACCTTC.

The chain combines TRBV28 with TRBJ2-1; 12 bases map to TRBD1. Germline V gives CDR1 MDHEN, CDR2 SYDVKM. The CDR3 totals 15 residues. The trim removed 6 bases at V and 10 bases at J, leaving 10 bases unmatched. The CDR3 DNA sequence: TGTGCCAGCAGCCGGGACAGGGGGCGGTTTCTAGAGCAGTTCTTC. This translates into CASSRDRGRFLEQFF.

This clonotype has more than one count but fewer than ten. The J gene is TRBJ2-7, the V gene TRBV2; 7 bases are a match to TRBD1. With V trimmed by 7 bases and J by 4 bases, 7 bases remained unmatched. CDR3 size: 13 residues. Germline V gene data show CDR1 as SNHLY and CDR2 as FYNNEI. CDR3 coding DNA: TGTGCCAGCACCGGGACAGAAGTGTACGAGCAGTACTTC. Its protein product is CASTGTEVYEQYF.

This clonotype was picked up a small number of times. The chain links TRBV7-8 to TRBJ1-1; TRBD1 aligns across 7 bases. V was pared by 1 base and J by 4 bases, with 3 bases of the junction left unmatched. The CDR3 runs 14 residues. The germline V gene has CDR1 SGHVS and CDR2 FQNEAQ. CDR3 sequence (DNA): TGTGCCAGCAGCTTAGAGGACAGGTCCACTGAAGCTTTCTTT. Its protein product is CASSLEDRSTEAFF.

This clonotype has only a few counts. The chain has TRBV20-1 and TRBJ2-3, with 12 bases identical to TRBD1. CDR3 length equals 16 residues. The V gene's germline CDR1 is DFQATT and CDR2 SNEGSKA (reference sequence). The V segment lost 2 bases and the J segment 6 bases; nucleotides outside the gene matches: 9. CDR3 coding DNA: TGCAGTGCTAGATCACCGGGACAGGGGGCGATGGATACGCAGTATTTT. This gives the protein CSARSPGQGAMDTQYF.

The V and J genes are TRBV7-3 and TRBJ2-1; 7 positions agree with TRBD1. Trimming cost V 3 bases and J 0 bases; bases outside gene matches: 2. CDR1 and CDR2 (germline): SGHTA, FQGTGA. The CDR3 is 15 residues long. CDR3 nucleotide sequence: TGTGCCAGCAGCTTGTGGGACAGCTCCTACAATGAGCAGTTCTTC. Its protein product is CASSLWDSSYNEQFF.

The V call is TRBV6-1, the J call TRBJ2-1, with 7 bases that match TRBD2. CDR1 is MNHNS and CDR2 is SASEGT in the germline V gene. The CDR3 consists of 14 residues. V dropped 3 bases and J dropped 5; count of bases not matched to a gene: 4. The CDR3 bases are TGTGCCAGCAGTGATTTGGCGGGGGACAATGAGCAGTTCTTC. This translates into CASSDLAGDNEQFF.

This clonotype was detected only a few times. This chain joins TRBV30 and TRBJ2-3; maybe TRBD2 (5 bases). There are 14 residues in the CDR3. Trimming pared 2 bases from V and 0 bases from J, leaving 9 bases between. Germline V gene data show CDR1 as GTSNPN and CDR2 as SVGIG (reference sequence). The CDR3 region has the DNA TGTGCCTGGAGTCCCGGGATGAGCACAGATACGCAGTATTTT. It specifies CAWSPGMSTDTQYF.